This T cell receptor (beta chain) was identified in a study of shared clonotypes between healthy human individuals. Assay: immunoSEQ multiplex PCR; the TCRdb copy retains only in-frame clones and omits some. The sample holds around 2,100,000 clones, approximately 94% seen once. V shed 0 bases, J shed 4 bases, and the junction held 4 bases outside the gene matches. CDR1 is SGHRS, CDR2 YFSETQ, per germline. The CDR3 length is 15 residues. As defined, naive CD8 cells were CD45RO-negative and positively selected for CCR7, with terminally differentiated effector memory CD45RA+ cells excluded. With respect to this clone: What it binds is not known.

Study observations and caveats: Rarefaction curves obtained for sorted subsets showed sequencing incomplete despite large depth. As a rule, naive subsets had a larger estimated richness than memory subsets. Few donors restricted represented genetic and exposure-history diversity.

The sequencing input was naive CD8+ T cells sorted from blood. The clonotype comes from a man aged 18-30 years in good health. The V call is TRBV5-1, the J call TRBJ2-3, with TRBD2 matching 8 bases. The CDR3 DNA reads TGCGCCAGCAGCTTGGCCGGACTAGCCCCAGATACGCAGTATTTT. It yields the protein CASSLAGLAPDTQYF.